This T cell receptor (beta chain) was documented in a study of T cells in Graves' hyperthyroidism and ophthalmopathy. General study findings and limits: The model's output predicted ophthalmopathy at a median of roughly 6.9 months prior to onset.

TCR beta CDR3 region amplification was performed from RNA transcripts. Carried out on the TCR CDR3, a first-round RT-PCR used the HTBI primer set. TCRdb re-called the multiplex PCR reads through MiXCR, storing one row per CDR3 protein. The sample holds around 300,000 distinct CDR3 sequences, about an eighth seen once. This clonotype was counted many times. Its antigen is not identified. Exclusion of patients followed from uncontrolled infection, other autoimmune disease, pregnancy or lactation. Thyroid ultrasound, orbital computed tomography, clinical symptoms, and serum thyroxine and TRAb underpinned diagnoses. It was 10 ml of fresh peripheral blood that supplied the PBMCs. From germline, CDR1 is MNHEY and CDR2 SVGEGT. CDR3 length: 16 residues. V lost 11 bases, J lost 1 base, and 10 bases stayed unmatched.

The J gene is TRBJ2-7, the V gene TRBV6-2 or TRBV6-3; 14 bases line up with TRBD2. The source material was blood. The receptor comes from a woman aged 40 to 55 with Graves' hyperthyroidism. The CDR3: CAARPGLAGVSYEQYF. The CDR3 coding sequence is TGTGCCGCCAGGCCGGGACTAGCGGGAGTTTCCTACGAGCAGTACTTC.